This TCR beta chain was observed in a study of blood T cell repertoires in COVID-19. The CDR3 runs 13 residues. Germline assignment: CDR1 GTSNPN and CDR2 SVGIG (reference sequence). The ends were cut back, 0 bases at V and 1 base at J, with 6 bases in the middle. Here immunoSEQ multiplex PCR was the method, and the copy in TCRdb shows in-frame clones only, minus some. The sample has a few hundred thousand clones; about nine tenths are singletons. The specimen sequenced was PBMCs or T cells enriched from blood (not recorded which). This sequence was found in a middle-aged man who had recovered from COVID-19. This chain links TRBV30 with TRBJ1-2; D is unclear. Here the CDR3 reads CAWSVSVNYGYTF. For the CDR3, the DNA is TGTGCCTGGAGTGTGTCCGTTAACTATGGCTACACCTTC.